The 18 T cell receptor beta chains given below trace back to one sample, sequenced in a study of T cells in Graves' hyperthyroidism and ophthalmopathy. Regions amplified from RNA transcripts were the TCR beta CDR3 regions. HTBI primers were the set used in a first-round RT-PCR of the TCR CDR3. TCRdb passed the multiplex PCR reads through MiXCR, listing each CDR3 protein once. The sample lists approximately 300,000 distinct CDR3 sequences, about 15% occurring once. Specimen: blood. The source is an older woman with Graves' ophthalmopathy.

This chain uses TRBV4-3 with TRBJ2-3; TRBD1 matches at 7 bases. Trimming cost V 1 base and J 0 bases; bases outside gene matches: 7. In germline, CDR1 is LGHNA, CDR2 YSLEER. There are 17 residues in the CDR3. CDR3 nucleotides: TGCGCCAGCAGCCAAGGGGCAGGGGGTTCGAGCACAGATACGCAGTATTTT. This codes for CASSQGAGGSSTDTQYF.

This clonotype was recorded a few times. This chain links TRBV16 with TRBJ1-4, with D hard to call. Between the trimmed V and J ends, which lost 1 base and 1 base, there was a span of 13 bases. The CDR3 has 17 residues. Germline values: CDR1 KGHSY, CDR2 FQNENV. The CDR3 protein is CASSQWRRDLTNEKLFF. In DNA, the CDR3 is TGTGCCAGCAGCCAATGGCGGAGGGATCTAACTAATGAAAAACTGTTTTTT.

DNA of the CDR3: TGTGCCAGCACCTGGCAGCGGGAGATCCCTAACACCGGGGAGCTGTTTTTT. Its translation: CASTWQREIPNTGELFF. The chain links TRBV7-2 to TRBJ2-2; 8 bases match TRBD2. Trimming cost V 7 bases and J 2 bases; bases outside gene matches: 12. This CDR3 has 17 amino acids. Germline V gene sequence: CDR1 SGHTA, CDR2 FQGNSA.

This clonotype was counted at least ten times. The chain joins TRBV7-9 to TRBJ2-7, with D perhaps matching TRBD1 (6 bases). CDR1 is SEHNR, CDR2 FQNEAQ, per germline (reference sequence). The CDR3 spans 17 residues. V lost 5 bases and J lost 4, with 24 bases in between. The CDR3 sequence is CASSPGLSSGVGYEQYF. In DNA form, the CDR3 reads TGTGCCAGCAGCCCCGGTCTCAGTTCAGGGGTGGGGTACGAGCAGTACTTC.

This clonotype was counted between two and nine times. V and J are TRBV5-8 and TRBJ2-3, with 9 bases matching TRBD2. Germline values: CDR1 SGHTS, CDR2 YDEGEE. V shed 5 bases and J 1 base; nucleotides not matched to a gene: 8. There are 16 residues in the CDR3. The CDR3 is CASRGGGAGGTDTQYF. CDR3 sequence (DNA): TGTGCCAGCAGGGGCGGGGGGGCCGGTGGCACAGATACGCAGTATTTT. Using reference TRBV5-8 and TRBJ2-3 for the parts outside the CDR3, the full variable domain is EAGVTQSPTHLIKTRGQQATLRCSPISGHTSVYWYQQALGLGLQFLLWYDEGEERNRGNFPPRFSGRQFPNYSSELNVNALELEDSALYLCASRGGGAGGTDTQYFGPGTRLTVL.

Comment on this clonotype: A read error may explain this, as a much larger clone is one base away. This chain uses TRBV5-1 with TRBJ2-7, with D tentatively TRBD1 (5 bases). From germline, CDR1 is SGHRS and CDR2 YFSETQ. CDR3 size: 15 residues. V was trimmed by 0 bases and J by 0 bases, leaving 10 bases between them. CDR3 nucleotide sequence: TGCGCCAGCAGCTTGGGGGCAGGGATCTCCTACGAGCAGTACTTC. Its translation is CASSLGAGISYEQYF.

There are many counts of this clonotype. The chain recombines TRBV10-2 with TRBJ2-5; 13 bases align to TRBD2. This CDR3 is built from 15 residues. V dropped 6 bases and J dropped 1; count of bases not matched to a gene: 2. Germline CDR1 and CDR2: WSHSY and SAAADI. The CDR3 nucleotides are TGCGCCAGCAGGGGACTAGCGGGAATCCAAGAGACCCAGTACTTC. It is translated as CASRGLAGIQETQYF.

This clonotype was seen repeatedly, ten times or more. J is TRBJ2-7 and V is TRBV11-2; 9 bases line up with TRBD2. CDR1 SGHAT and CDR2 FQNNGV come from the germline V gene. J was trimmed by 2 bases and V by 5 bases; bases with no gene match: 10. The CDR3 is 16 amino acids. Written as DNA, the CDR3 is TGTGCCAGCAGCGCAGGGGGGGGGACTAGCACCTACGAGCAGTACTTC. Translated: CASSAGGGTSTYEQYF.

This clonotype was recorded at least ten times. The chain employs TRBV3-1 and TRBJ2-1; no definite D call. Between the trimmed V and J ends, which lost 0 bases and 4 bases, there was a span of 4 bases. CDR1 and CDR2 (germline): LGHDT, YNNKEL (reference sequence). The CDR3 runs 13 residues. The CDR3 region has the DNA TGTGCCAGCAGCCAAGATACGTACAATGAGCAGTTCTTC. Its protein is CASSQDTYNEQFF.

The rearrangement uses TRBV12-5 and TRBJ1-1; the D is unclear. The CDR3 sequence is 11 residues long. V lost 9 bases and J 3 bases, leaving 8 bases between the germline ends. CDR1 is LGHNT, CDR2 FRNRAP, per germline. The CDR3 loop reads CASFWDTEAFF. In DNA, the CDR3 is TGTGCTAGCTTCTGGGACACTGAAGCTTTCTTT.

The chain joins TRBV27 to TRBJ1-2; D possibly corresponds to TRBD1 (6 bases). V lost 5 bases, J lost 4 bases, and 17 bases lay in between. The CDR3 totals 15 residues. Per germline, CDR1 MNHEY and CDR2 SMNVEV (reference sequence). DNA of the CDR3: TGTGCCAGCAGTCCCCGTGGGGGGCTCGGCTATGGCTACACCTTC. It is translated as CASSPRGGLGYGYTF.

In its sample, this clonotype was seen a few times. The J gene is TRBJ2-3, the V gene TRBV4-3; 11 nucleotides agree with TRBD2. V lost 5 bases, J lost 1 base, and 2 bases stayed unmatched. Germline values: CDR1 LGHNA, CDR2 YSLEER. This CDR3 comprises 15 residues. CDR3 loop: CASSELAGGTDTQYF. The CDR3 bases are TGCGCCAGCAGCGAACTAGCGGGGGGCACAGATACGCAGTATTTT.

This clonotype was picked up many times. The V and J genes are TRBV11-2 and TRBJ2-1; 11 bases are a match to TRBD2. This CDR3 spans 16 amino acids. Germline CDR1 reads SGHAT; CDR2 reads FQNNGV. The trim removed 7 bases at V and 6 bases at J, leaving 11 bases unmatched. The CDR3: CASTPSLAGGFNEQFF. CDR3 DNA: TGTGCCAGCACCCCCTCGCTAGCGGGGGGATTCAATGAGCAGTTCTTC.

The CDR3 bases are TGCAGTGCTAGAGGGACTAGCGGGATGACAGATACGCAGTATTTT. Encoded protein: CSARGTSGMTDTQYF. The chain uses TRBV20-1 and TRBJ2-3; 12 bases are a match to TRBD2. CDR3 size: 15 residues. Looked up from germline, CDR1 is DFQATT and CDR2 is SNEGSKA (reference sequence). Unmatched junction bases numbered 2, after V lost 1 base and J lost 3 bases.

There are many counts of this clonotype. CDR3: CAIRDRHNEKLFF. CDR3 DNA: TGTGCCATCCGGGACAGGCATAATGAAAAACTGTTTTTT. This sequence joins TRBV10-3 and TRBJ1-4; TRBD1 matches at 8 bases. Germline CDR1 is ENHRY and CDR2 is SYGVKD. The CDR3 consists of 13 residues. V shed 8 bases and J 4 bases; nucleotides not matched to a gene: 3.

This clonotype came up many times. The CDR3 is CASRDRGTPGYEQYF. In DNA form, the CDR3 reads TGTGCCAGCAGAGATCGTGGGACGCCCGGCTACGAGCAGTACTTC. The chain carries TRBV6-1 and TRBJ2-7; either TRBD1 or TRBD2 may fit D (5 bases each). There are 15 residues in the CDR3. CDR1 is MNHNS, CDR2 SASEGT, per germline. The ends were cut back, 6 bases at V and 3 bases at J, with 18 bases in the middle.

This clonotype showed up many times. The chain has TRBV29-1 and TRBJ2-5; a possible D gene is TRBD1 (6 bases). This CDR3 has 13 amino acids. From germline, CDR1 is SQVTM and CDR2 ANQGSEA. Deletions cut 1 base from V and 4 bases from J, with 10 bases between. As DNA, the CDR3 is TGCAGCGTTGAAGGGACAGTGAGAGAGACCCAGTACTTC. This encodes CSVEGTVRETQYF.

This clonotype was seen more than once but under ten times. V is TRBV6-1 and J is TRBJ1-2; D ambiguous. This CDR3 has 13 amino acids. Germline CDR1 is MNHNS and CDR2 is SASEGT. V was trimmed by 4 bases and J by 8 bases, leaving 14 bases between them. The DNA for the CDR3 is TGTGCCAGCAGTGGGCCTGATCGTTGGGGCTACACCTTC. Its protein product is CASSGPDRWGYTF.